The TCR beta chain described here comes from a study of shared clonotypes between healthy human individuals. The wider study: Each donor had three CD4 naive, three CD4 memory, two CD8 naive and one CD8 memory plate.

Notes on this clone: Its specificity is unknown.

All donors were Caucasian adults living in Nashville, Tennessee. The data were produced by immunoSEQ multiplex PCR, yet TCRdb's version contains in-frame clones alone and is incomplete. The repertoire includes 600,000 to 700,000 clones, 73% of them detected once, and more than 1.5% sits in the top ten. Per the germline V gene, CDR1 is SGDLS and CDR2 is YYNGEE. The CDR3 contains 15 residues. V was clipped by 3 bases and J by 6 bases; unmatched bases: 7. Study results and caveats: Naive subsets generally exceeded memory subsets in estimated richness. A handful of donors showed sharing of about 5.5% of naive CD4 clonotypes.

The sequenced material came from memory CD4+ T cells sorted from blood. Subset meaning: CD45RA-negative fraction. The sequence was collected from a woman in her thirties in good health. This chain links TRBV9 with TRBJ2-7; TRBD2 matches at 12 bases. Here the CDR3 DNA reads TGTGCCAGCAGCGAGGGCGGACTAGCGGGAAGCGAGCAGTACTTC. Its translation: CASSEGGLAGSEQYF.